This passage covers 6 T cell receptor beta chains from one sample sequenced in a study of cytomegalovirus exposure and HLA in healthy donors. The PCR ran on 60 Vbeta and 13 Jbeta primers. Method: immunoSEQ multiplex PCR; TCRdb's copy keeps in-frame clones and lacks some. Of some 150,000 clones in the sample, about 76% are singletons; the top ten hold roughly 4.2%. Sequencing was done on a sample of PBMCs. The receptors stem from a male donor in good health and CMV-seronegative.

V is TRBV6-5 and J is TRBJ2-3; 8 bases match TRBD2. CDR3 size: 15 residues. CDR1 is MNHEY and CDR2 is SVGAGI in the germline V gene. The V segment lost 0 bases and the J segment 1 base; nucleotides outside the gene matches: 0. CDR3 sequence (DNA): TGTGCCAGCAGTTACTCCGGGGGGGGCACAGATACGCAGTATTTT. Translated: CASSYSGGGTDTQYF.

The chain links TRBV10-1 to TRBJ2-7; the match to TRBD2 covers 12 bases. The CDR3 totals 15 residues. Trimming removed 0 bases from V and 6 bases from J; junction bases left unmatched: 3. Germline CDR1 is WNHNN and CDR2 is SYGVQD (reference sequence). In nucleotides, the CDR3 is TGCGCCAGCAGTGAGTCCAGACTAGCGGGAGTCGAGCAGTACTTC. It is translated as CASSESRLAGVEQYF.

As for this clone: The junction and the germline gene differ at one end; a read error may be behind it. The rearrangement uses TRBV5-6 and TRBJ1-1; D call uncertain. CDR1 and CDR2 (germline): SGHDT, YYEEEE. The CDR3 is made up of 13 amino acids. In DNA, the CDR3 is TGTGCCAGCGGCTTGGACTCGAACACTGAAGCTTTCTTT. Its protein is CASGLDSNTEAFF.

The V gene is TRBV5-1, the J gene TRBJ2-5; D is uncertain. Germline V CDR1 and CDR2: SGHRS, YFSETQ. There are 13 residues in the CDR3. The V end was cut by 1 base, the J end by 1 base, with 5 bases between. The chain's CDR3 is CASSLPGQETQYF. The CDR3 DNA reads TGCGCCAGCAGCTTGCCAGGCCAAGAGACCCAGTACTTC.

There are a few counts of this clone. This sequence joins TRBV10-3 and TRBJ2-6; D possibly corresponds to TRBD1 (6 bases). Looked up from germline, CDR1 is ENHRY and CDR2 is SYGVKD. V gave up 8 bases and J gave up 2 bases, with 7 bases separating them. This CDR3 is 13 amino acids long. The CDR3 DNA reads TGTGCCATCCGGACAGCTGGGGCCAACGTCCTGACTTTC. Protein: CAIRTAGANVLTF.

This rearrangement joins TRBV5-6 to TRBJ2-2; D is perhaps TRBD1 (5 bases). CDR3 length equals 14 residues. V lost 0 bases and J 5 bases, leaving 8 bases between the germline ends. Per the germline V gene, CDR1 is SGHDT and CDR2 is YYEEEE. CDR3 coding DNA: TGTGCCAGCAGCTTGGCCGACAGTACCGGGGAGCTGTTTTTT. It specifies CASSLADSTGELFF.